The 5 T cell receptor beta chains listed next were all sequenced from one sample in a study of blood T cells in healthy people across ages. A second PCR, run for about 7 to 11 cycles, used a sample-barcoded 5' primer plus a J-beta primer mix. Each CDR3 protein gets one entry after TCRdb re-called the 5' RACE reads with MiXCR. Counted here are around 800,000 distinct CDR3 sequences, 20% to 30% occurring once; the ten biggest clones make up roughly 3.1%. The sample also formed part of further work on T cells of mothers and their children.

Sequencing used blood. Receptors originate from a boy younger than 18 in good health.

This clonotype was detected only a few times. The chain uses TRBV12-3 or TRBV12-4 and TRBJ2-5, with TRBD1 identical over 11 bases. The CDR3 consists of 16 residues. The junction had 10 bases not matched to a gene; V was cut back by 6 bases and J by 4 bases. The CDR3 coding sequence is TGTGCCAGCAGCCCAGGACAGGGGGCGACCTTAGAGACCCAGTACTTC. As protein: CASSPGQGATLETQYF.

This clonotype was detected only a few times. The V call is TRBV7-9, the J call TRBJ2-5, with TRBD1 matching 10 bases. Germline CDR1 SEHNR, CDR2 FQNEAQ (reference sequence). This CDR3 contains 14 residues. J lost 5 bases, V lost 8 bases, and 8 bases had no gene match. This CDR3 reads CASGPGQGRETQYF. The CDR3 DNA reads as TGTGCCAGCGGACCGGGACAGGGGAGGGAGACCCAGTACTTC.

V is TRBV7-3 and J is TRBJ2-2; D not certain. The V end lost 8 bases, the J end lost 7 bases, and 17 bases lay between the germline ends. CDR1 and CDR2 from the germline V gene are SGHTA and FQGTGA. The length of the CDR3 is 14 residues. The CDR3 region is CASQDGRIGGELFF. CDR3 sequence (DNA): TGTGCCAGCCAGGACGGTAGAATCGGCGGGGAGCTGTTTTTT. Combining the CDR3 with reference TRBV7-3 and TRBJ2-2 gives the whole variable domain GAGVSQTPSNKVTEKGKYVELRCDPISGHTALYWYRQSLGQGPEFLIYFQGTGAADDSGLPNDRFFAVRPEGSVSTLKIQRTERGDSAVYLCASQDGRIGGELFFGEGSRLTVL.

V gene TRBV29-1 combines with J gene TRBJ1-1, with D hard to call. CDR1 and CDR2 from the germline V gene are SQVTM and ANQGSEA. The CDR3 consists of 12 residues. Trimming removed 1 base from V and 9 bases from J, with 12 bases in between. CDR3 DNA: TGCAGCGTTGAAGCCCTCGGGAAGAAAGCTTTCTTT. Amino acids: CSVEALGKKAFF.

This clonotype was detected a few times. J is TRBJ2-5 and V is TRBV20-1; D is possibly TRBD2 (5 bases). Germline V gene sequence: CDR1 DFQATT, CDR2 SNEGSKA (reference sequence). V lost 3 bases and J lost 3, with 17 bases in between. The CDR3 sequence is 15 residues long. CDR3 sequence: CSASLPSTGEETQYF. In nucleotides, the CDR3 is TGCAGTGCTAGCCTCCCGTCCACCGGGGAAGAGACCCAGTACTTC.